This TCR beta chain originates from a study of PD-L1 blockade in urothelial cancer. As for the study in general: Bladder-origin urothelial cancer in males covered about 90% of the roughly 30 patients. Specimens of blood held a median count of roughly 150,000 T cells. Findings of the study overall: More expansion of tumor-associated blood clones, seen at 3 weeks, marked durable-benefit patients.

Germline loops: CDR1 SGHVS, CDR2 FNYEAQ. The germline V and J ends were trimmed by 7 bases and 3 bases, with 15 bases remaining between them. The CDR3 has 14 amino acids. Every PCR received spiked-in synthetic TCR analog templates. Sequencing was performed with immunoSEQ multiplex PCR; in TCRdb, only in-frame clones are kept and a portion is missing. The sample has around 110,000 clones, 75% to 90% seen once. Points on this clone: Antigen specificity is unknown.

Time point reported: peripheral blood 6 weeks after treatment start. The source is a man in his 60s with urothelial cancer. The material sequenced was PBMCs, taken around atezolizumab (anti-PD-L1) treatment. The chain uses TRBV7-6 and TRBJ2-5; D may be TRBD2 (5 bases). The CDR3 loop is CASTQATGEETQYF. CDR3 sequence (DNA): TGTGCCAGCACCCAGGCGACCGGGGAAGAGACCCAGTACTTC.